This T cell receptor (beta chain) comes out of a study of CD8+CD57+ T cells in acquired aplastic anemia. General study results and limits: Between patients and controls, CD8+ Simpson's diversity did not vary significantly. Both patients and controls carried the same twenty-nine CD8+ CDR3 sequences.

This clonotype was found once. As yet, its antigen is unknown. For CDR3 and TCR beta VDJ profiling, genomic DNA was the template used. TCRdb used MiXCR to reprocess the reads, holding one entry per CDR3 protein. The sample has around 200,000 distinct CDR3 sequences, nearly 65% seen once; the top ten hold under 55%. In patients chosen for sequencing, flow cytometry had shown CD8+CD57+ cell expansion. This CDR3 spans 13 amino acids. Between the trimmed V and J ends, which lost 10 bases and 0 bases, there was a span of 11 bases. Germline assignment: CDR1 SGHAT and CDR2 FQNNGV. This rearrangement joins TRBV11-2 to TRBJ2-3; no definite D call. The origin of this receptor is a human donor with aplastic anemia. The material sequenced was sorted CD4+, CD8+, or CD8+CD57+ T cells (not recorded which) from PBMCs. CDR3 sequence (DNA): TGTGCCATTAGCAAGTCTAGCACAGATACGCAGTATTTT. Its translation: CAISKSSTDTQYF.